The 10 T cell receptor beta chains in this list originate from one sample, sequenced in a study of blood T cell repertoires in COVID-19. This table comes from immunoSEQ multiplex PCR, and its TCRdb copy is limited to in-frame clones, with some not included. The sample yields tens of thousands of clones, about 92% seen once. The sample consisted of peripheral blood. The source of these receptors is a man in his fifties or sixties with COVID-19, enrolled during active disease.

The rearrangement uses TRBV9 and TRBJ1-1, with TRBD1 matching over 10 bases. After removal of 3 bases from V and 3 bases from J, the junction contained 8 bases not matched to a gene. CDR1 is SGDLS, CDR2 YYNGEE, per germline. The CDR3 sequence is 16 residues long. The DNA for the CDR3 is TGTGCCAGCAGCGCAAGCCTGACAGGGGGCGACACTGAAGCTTTCTTT. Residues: CASSASLTGGDTEAFF.

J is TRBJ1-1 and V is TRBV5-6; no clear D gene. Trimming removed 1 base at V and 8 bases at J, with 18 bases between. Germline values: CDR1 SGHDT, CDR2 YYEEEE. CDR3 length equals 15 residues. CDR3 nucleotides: TGTGCCAGCAGCTTGTTCGGTCAGCCACTATTGGAAGCTTTCTTT. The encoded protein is CASSLFGQPLLEAFF.

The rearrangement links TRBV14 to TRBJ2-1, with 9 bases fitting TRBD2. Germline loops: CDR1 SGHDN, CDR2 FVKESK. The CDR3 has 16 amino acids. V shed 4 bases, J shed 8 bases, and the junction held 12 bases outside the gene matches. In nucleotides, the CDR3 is TGTGCCAGCAGCCCAGTCCGTAGCGGGAGTCTGTATGAGCAGTTCTTC. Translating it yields CASSPVRSGSLYEQFF. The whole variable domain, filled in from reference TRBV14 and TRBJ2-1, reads EAGVTQFPSHSVIEKGQTVTLRCDPISGHDNLYWYRRVMGKEIKFLLHFVKESKQDESGMPNNRFLAERTGGTYSTLKVQPAELEDSGVYFCASSPVRSGSLYEQFFGPGTRLTVL.

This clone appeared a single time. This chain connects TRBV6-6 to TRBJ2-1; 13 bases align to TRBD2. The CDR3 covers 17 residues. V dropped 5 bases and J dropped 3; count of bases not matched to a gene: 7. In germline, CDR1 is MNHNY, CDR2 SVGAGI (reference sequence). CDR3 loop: CASSPLLAGGLYNEQFF. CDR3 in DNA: TGTGCCAGCAGTCCCTTACTAGCGGGAGGGCTCTACAATGAGCAGTTCTTC.

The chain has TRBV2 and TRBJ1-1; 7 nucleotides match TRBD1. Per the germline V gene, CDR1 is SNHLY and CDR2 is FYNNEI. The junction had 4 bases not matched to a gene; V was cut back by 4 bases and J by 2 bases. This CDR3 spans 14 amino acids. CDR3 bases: TGTGCCAGCAGTGCGGGACAGCCAAACACTGAAGCTTTCTTT. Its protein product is CASSAGQPNTEAFF. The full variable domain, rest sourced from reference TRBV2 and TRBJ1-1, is EPEVTQTPSHQVTQMGQEVILRCVPISNHLYFYWYRQILGQKVEFLVSFYNNEISEKSEIFDDQFSVERPDGSNFTLKIRSTKLEDSAMYFCASSAGQPNTEAFFGQGTRLTVV.

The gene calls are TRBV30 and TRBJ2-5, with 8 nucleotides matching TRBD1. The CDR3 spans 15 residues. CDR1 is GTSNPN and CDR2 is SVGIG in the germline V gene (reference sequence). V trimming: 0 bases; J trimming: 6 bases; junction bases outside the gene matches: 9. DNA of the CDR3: TGTGCCTGGAGTGTAGGGGCAGGGGGCGTAAAGACCCAGTACTTC. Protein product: CAWSVGAGGVKTQYF.

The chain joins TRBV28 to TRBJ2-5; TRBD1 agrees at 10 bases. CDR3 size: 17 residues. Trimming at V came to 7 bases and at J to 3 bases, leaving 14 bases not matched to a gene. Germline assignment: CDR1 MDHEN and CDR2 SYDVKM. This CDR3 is CASTLRGDRGLEETQYF. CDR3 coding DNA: TGTGCCAGCACTCTGAGAGGGGACAGGGGTCTGGAAGAGACCCAGTACTTC.

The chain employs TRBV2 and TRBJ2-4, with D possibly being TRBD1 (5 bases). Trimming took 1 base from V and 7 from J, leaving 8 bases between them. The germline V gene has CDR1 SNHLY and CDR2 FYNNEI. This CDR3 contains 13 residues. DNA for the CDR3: TGTGCCAGCAGTGAAGGGGGCATGAACATTCAGTACTTC. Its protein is CASSEGGMNIQYF.

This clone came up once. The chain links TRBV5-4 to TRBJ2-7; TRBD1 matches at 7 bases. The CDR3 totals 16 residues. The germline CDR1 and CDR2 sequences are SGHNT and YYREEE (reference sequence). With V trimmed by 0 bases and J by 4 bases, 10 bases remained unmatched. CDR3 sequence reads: CASSLAGSGGTYEQYF. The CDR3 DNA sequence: TGTGCCAGCAGCTTGGCCGGGTCAGGGGGTACTTACGAGCAGTACTTC.

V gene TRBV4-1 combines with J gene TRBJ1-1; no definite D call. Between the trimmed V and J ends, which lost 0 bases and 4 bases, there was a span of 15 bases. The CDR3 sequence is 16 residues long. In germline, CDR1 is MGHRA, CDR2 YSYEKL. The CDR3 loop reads CASSQDIRGGRTEAFF. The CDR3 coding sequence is TGCGCCAGCAGCCAAGATATACGGGGAGGCCGCACTGAAGCTTTCTTT.